The 27 T cell receptor beta chains reported below all come from one sample, sequenced in a study of regulatory dendritic cells for organ transplantation (dated by TCRdb to between 2016 and 2019). Sorted T cell subsets were CFSE-labeled and co-cultured for five to six days with allogeneic regulatory or mature dendritic cells at a 1:10 DC:T ratio. The library was obtained by the immunoSEQ multiplex PCR assay. This is the immuneACCESS table as TCRdb keeps it, with only in-frame sequences that have V and J called. A part of the clones is gone; compared with another copy, unresolved V genes explain less than half, and the rest is unexplained. The table for this sample lists tens of thousands of clones; 75% to 90% of them were counted only once. In total, the top ten clones hold about 0.74% of the sample. Antigen specificity for these receptors is unknown. Input material: naive CD4+ T cells from blood cultured with regulatory dendritic cells. The label giving this sample's cell subset or site can be read as: CD45RA+ naive T cells. Every receptor here comes from a human donor in good health.

The chain is built from TRBV5-1 and TRBJ1-1, with 8 bases identical to TRBD1. CDR1 is SGHRS and CDR2 is YFSETQ in the germline V gene. After removal of 1 base from V and 3 bases from J, the junction contained 8 bases not matched to a gene. The CDR3 has 16 residues. The CDR3 DNA reads TGCGCCAGCAGCTTGAGACAGGGGAACTCTTACACTGAAGCTTTCTTT. It specifies CASSLRQGNSYTEAFF.

This clone was found a few times. The CDR3 sequence is CAWSVQGDTEAFF. In nucleotides, the CDR3 is TGTGCCTGGAGTGTACAGGGAGACACTGAAGCTTTCTTT. The chain carries TRBV30 and TRBJ1-1; D perhaps matches TRBD1 (6 bases). V lost 0 bases to trimming and J lost 3 bases, with 8 bases between them. Germline assignment: CDR1 GTSNPN and CDR2 SVGIG (reference sequence). The CDR3 consists of 13 residues.

In the case of this clone: A junction end diverges from the germline sequence, so it may reflect a read error. J is TRBJ2-7 and V is TRBV30; no reliable D call. There are 13 residues in the CDR3. Germline V CDR1 and CDR2: GTSNPN, SVGIG (reference sequence). CDR3 coding DNA: TGTGCCTGGAGAAATGTCCCCTCCAACGAGCAGTACTTC. Residues: CAWRNVPSNEQYF.

The chain couples TRBV7-9 to TRBJ2-7; the D gene is possibly TRBD1 (6 bases). The CDR3 contains 14 residues. Between the trimmed V and J ends, which lost 2 bases and 7 bases, there was a span of 15 bases. The germline V gene encodes CDR1 SEHNR and CDR2 FQNEAQ (reference sequence). CDR3 coding DNA: TGTGCCAGCAGCTTATTCTACGAGGGGGATGAGCAGTACTTC. Translation: CASSLFYEGDEQYF. Using reference TRBV7-9 and TRBJ2-7 for the parts outside the CDR3, the full variable domain is DTGVSQNPRHKITKRGQNVTFRCDPISEHNRLYWYRQTLGQGPEFLTYFQNEAQLEKSRLLSDRFSAERPKGSFSTLEIQRTEQGDSAMYLCASSLFYEGDEQYFGPGTRLTVT.

This clone was seen a single time. V gene TRBV7-9 combines with J gene TRBJ2-5; D perhaps matches TRBD1 (5 bases). CDR1 and CDR2 (germline): SEHNR, FQNEAQ (reference sequence). The V end lost 0 bases, the J end lost 5 bases, and 10 bases lay between the germline ends. This CDR3 contains 14 residues. CDR3 loop: CASSLAAGLETQYF. The DNA for the CDR3 is TGTGCCAGCAGCTTAGCGGCAGGGTTGGAGACCCAGTACTTC.

This clone was picked up a small number of times. V and J are TRBV7-2 and TRBJ1-2; 9 bases align to TRBD1. In germline, CDR1 is SGHTA, CDR2 FQGNSA. V lost 4 bases to trimming and J lost 5 bases; unmatched junction nucleotides: 2. The CDR3 has 13 residues. The chain's CDR3 is CASSSDRGYGYTF. CDR3 nucleotides: TGTGCCAGCAGCTCAGACAGGGGGTATGGCTACACCTTC.

The chain employs TRBV28 and TRBJ1-5; possible D gene TRBD1, 6 bases. The CDR3 runs 15 residues. Germline CDR1 and CDR2: MDHEN and SYDVKM. Trimming took 5 bases from V and 0 from J, leaving 11 bases between them. CDR3 coding DNA: TGTGCCAGCAGTCAGACAGGCTATAGCAATCAGCCCCAGCATTTT. Protein: CASSQTGYSNQPQHF.

The V call is TRBV2, the J call TRBJ2-7; TRBD2 aligns across 12 bases. The V gene's germline CDR1 is SNHLY and CDR2 FYNNEI. CDR3 size: 17 residues. Trimming took 5 bases from V and 3 from J; bases not matched to a gene: 11. The CDR3 is CASSRQALAGGNYEQYF. The CDR3, as DNA: TGTGCCAGCAGTAGACAAGCCCTAGCGGGGGGGAACTACGAGCAGTACTTC.

V and J are TRBV19 and TRBJ2-7, with unresolved D. V gave up 3 bases and J gave up 2 bases, with 14 bases separating them. Germline V gene sequence: CDR1 LNHDA, CDR2 SQIVND (reference sequence). This CDR3 region has 15 residues. CDR3 DNA: TGTGCCAGTAGTATTGGCCTCGGATACGCCTACGAGCAGTACTTC. Protein: CASSIGLGYAYEQYF.

This clone has just one count. The V gene is TRBV7-2, the J gene TRBJ2-1; D is unclear. The length of the CDR3 is 11 residues. Germline lookup yields CDR1 SGHTA and CDR2 FQGNSA. V gave up 0 bases and J gave up 9 bases, with 3 bases separating them. The CDR3 loop is CASSLAFEQFF. Written as DNA, the CDR3 is TGTGCCAGCAGCTTAGCATTTGAGCAGTTCTTC.

The chain recombines TRBV2 with TRBJ2-7; 12 bases line up with TRBD2. CDR1 and CDR2 (germline): SNHLY, FYNNEI. V shed 8 bases, J shed 0 bases, and the junction held 5 bases outside the gene matches. The CDR3 covers 15 residues. CDR3 in amino acids: CASHPGLAGSYEQYF. As DNA, the CDR3 is TGTGCCAGCCATCCGGGACTAGCGGGCTCCTACGAGCAGTACTTC.

The sample holds one count of this clone. The CDR3 region has the DNA TGCGCCAGCAGCCAACACGGGACAGGGGATTTTGGCTACACCTTC. Translating it yields CASSQHGTGDFGYTF. V gene TRBV4-3 combines with J gene TRBJ1-2, with 10 bases identical to TRBD1. Germline CDR1 LGHNA, CDR2 YSLEER. The CDR3 sequence is 15 residues long. Trimming removed 2 bases from V and 7 bases from J; junction bases left unmatched: 7.

CDR3 nucleotide sequence: TGCGCCAGCAGTGAGTCAGGAGCGAACGACGTTTACAATGAGCAGTTCTTC. This translates into CASSESGANDVYNEQFF. V is TRBV10-2 and J is TRBJ2-1; D is uncertain. Looked up from germline, CDR1 is WSHSY and CDR2 is SAAADI. V shed 0 bases and J shed 4 bases, with 16 bases lying between them. The CDR3 is 17 amino acids.

The chain is built from TRBV5-1 and TRBJ1-5; 12 nucleotides match TRBD1. The ends lost 4 bases at V and 3 bases at J; junction bases unmatched: 5. The CDR3 totals 16 residues. The germline CDR1 and CDR2 sequences are SGHRS and YFSETQ. The CDR3 coding sequence is TGCGCCAGCAGCACGGGACAGGGGGCCTCCAATCAGCCCCAGCATTTT. It is translated as CASSTGQGASNQPQHF.

V gene TRBV10-1 combines with J gene TRBJ2-7; D unresolved. Trimming removed 8 bases from V and 2 bases from J, with 10 bases in between. From germline, CDR1 is WNHNN and CDR2 SYGVQD (reference sequence). The CDR3 is made up of 12 amino acids. CDR3 DNA sequence: TGCGCCAGCGCGGCAAACCCCTACGAGCAGTACTTC. This encodes CASAANPYEQYF.

The V call is TRBV7-3, the J call TRBJ2-3, with TRBD2 matching over 7 bases. This CDR3 is 14 amino acids long. The germline CDR1 and CDR2 sequences are SGHTA and FQGTGA. Trimming at V came to 2 bases and at J to 2 bases, leaving 1 base not matched to a gene. CDR3 in DNA: TGTGCCAGCAGCTTAGCGGGGGACACAGATACGCAGTATTTT. The encoded protein is CASSLAGDTDTQYF.

The rearrangement joins TRBV6-5 to TRBJ2-5; tentatively, D is TRBD1 or TRBD2 (5 bases each). Trimming removed 4 bases from V and 1 base from J, with 13 bases in between. CDR1 and CDR2 (germline): MNHEY, SVGAGI. The CDR3 is made up of 15 amino acids. The CDR3 protein is CASSSPGRLQETQYF. The CDR3 DNA reads as TGTGCCAGCAGTTCCCCGGGACGGCTCCAAGAGACCCAGTACTTC.

The chain has TRBV19 and TRBJ1-5, with a tentative D call TRBD1 (6 bases). V was pared by 7 bases and J by 4 bases, with 20 bases between. The CDR3 has 16 amino acids. CDR1 is LNHDA, CDR2 SQIVND, per germline (reference sequence). The CDR3 DNA reads as TGTGCCAGTAATCCGACTCCGGGACACCTAAATCAGCCCCAGCATTTT. As protein: CASNPTPGHLNQPQHF.

The chain carries TRBV7-2 and TRBJ2-7, with D perhaps assigned TRBD1 or TRBD2 (5 bases each). V lost 5 bases and J 6 bases, leaving 29 bases between the germline ends. Looked up from germline, CDR1 is SGHTA and CDR2 is FQGNSA. The CDR3 is made up of 18 amino acids. The CDR3 nucleotides are TGTGCCAGCAGCACATTTGGGCAAAATGGGGGTTTGGGTCTCGAGCAGTACTTC. This codes for CASSTFGQNGGLGLEQYF.

This clone has only one observation. The junction departs from the called germline gene at one end, perhaps through a read error. The V gene is TRBV25-1, the J gene TRBJ2-2; unclear D gene. The V gene's germline CDR1 is MGHDK and CDR2 SYGVNS. The CDR3 runs to 16 residues. This CDR3 reads CASSESSGRNIGELFF. The CDR3 DNA is TGTGCCAGCAGTGAATCGTCAGGACGTAACATCGGGGAGCTGTTTTTT.

This rearrangement joins TRBV10-1 to TRBJ2-1; D is undetermined. The CDR3 contains 12 residues. Germline lookup yields CDR1 WNHNN and CDR2 SYGVQD (reference sequence). V lost 9 bases to trimming and J lost 6 bases, with 12 bases between them. Here the CDR3 reads CARWGHLNEQFF. In nucleotides, the CDR3 is TGCGCCAGGTGGGGTCATCTCAATGAGCAGTTCTTC.

This chain joins TRBV10-3 and TRBJ1-2; TRBD1 might be the D (5 bases). V was shortened by 0 bases and J by 6 bases, with 14 bases between the two germline ends. The CDR3 is 15 residues long. Germline CDR1 reads ENHRY; CDR2 reads SYGVKD. CDR3 in DNA: TGTGCCATCAGTGAGTCGGGTCGGCAGGGAGATGGCTACACCTTC. The encoded protein is CAISESGRQGDGYTF.

The CDR3 sequence: CASTGLAGNDEQYF. CDR3 coding DNA: TGTGCCAGCACCGGACTAGCGGGTAACGACGAGCAGTACTTC. The chain couples TRBV27 to TRBJ2-7; 11 nucleotides line up with TRBD2. This CDR3 spans 14 amino acids. Losses at the gene ends were 7 bases for V and 5 bases for J; bases not matched to a gene: 7. Germline values: CDR1 MNHEY, CDR2 SMNVEV (reference sequence).

This clone occurred once. V gene TRBV5-4 combines with J gene TRBJ2-3, with TRBD2 matching 7 bases. This CDR3 has 16 residues. J was trimmed by 1 base and V by 0 bases; bases with no gene match: 5. The germline gives CDR1 SGHNT, CDR2 YYREEE (reference sequence). The CDR3 loop is CASSLARSGRTDTQYF. CDR3 DNA sequence: TGTGCCAGCAGCTTGGCCCGTAGCGGGCGCACAGATACGCAGTATTTT.

The chain is built from TRBV27 and TRBJ2-3; D gene uncertain. Trimming cost V 5 bases and J 2 bases, with 14 bases left between them. CDR1 and CDR2 (germline): MNHEY, SMNVEV (reference sequence). This CDR3 is 15 amino acids long. This CDR3 reads CASSIGSASTDTQYF. As DNA, the CDR3 is TGTGCCAGCAGTATAGGGTCAGCTTCCACAGATACGCAGTATTTT.

The rearrangement links TRBV18 to TRBJ2-6; 7 nucleotides line up with TRBD2. The germline V gene encodes CDR1 KGHSH and CDR2 LQKENI. The junction had 11 bases not matched to a gene; V was cut back by 4 bases and J by 2 bases. The CDR3 is made up of 18 amino acids. The CDR3 loop reads CASSLSGGGPAGANVLTF. For the CDR3, the DNA is TGTGCCAGCTCACTTTCCGGCGGGGGTCCGGCTGGGGCCAACGTCCTGACTTTC. The whole variable domain, filled in from reference TRBV18 and TRBJ2-6, reads NAGVMQNPRHLVRRRGQEARLRCSPMKGHSHVYWYRQLPEEGLKFMVYLQKENIIDESGMPKERFSAEFPKEGPSILRIQQVVRGDSAAYFCASSLSGGGPAGANVLTFGAGSRLTVL.

The chain combines TRBV18 with TRBJ2-3; D unclear. Trimming removed 1 base from V and 1 base from J, with 6 bases in between. The CDR3 extends over 14 amino acids. CDR1 is KGHSH, CDR2 LQKENI, per germline. The CDR3 nucleotides read TGTGCCAGCTCACCACTAGGTGGCACAGATACGCAGTATTTT. Residues: CASSPLGGTDTQYF.